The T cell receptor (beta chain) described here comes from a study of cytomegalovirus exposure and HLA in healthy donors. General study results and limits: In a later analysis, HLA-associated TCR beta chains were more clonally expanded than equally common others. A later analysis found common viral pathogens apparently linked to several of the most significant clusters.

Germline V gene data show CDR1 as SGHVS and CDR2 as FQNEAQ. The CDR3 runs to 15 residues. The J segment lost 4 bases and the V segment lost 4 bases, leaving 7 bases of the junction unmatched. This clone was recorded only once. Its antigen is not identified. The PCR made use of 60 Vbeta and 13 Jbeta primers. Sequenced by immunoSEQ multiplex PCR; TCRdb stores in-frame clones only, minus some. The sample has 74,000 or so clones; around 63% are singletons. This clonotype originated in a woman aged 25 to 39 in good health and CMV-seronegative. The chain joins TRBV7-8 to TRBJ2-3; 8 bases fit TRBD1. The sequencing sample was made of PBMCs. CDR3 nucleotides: TGTGCCAGCAGCTCGACAGGGGCGAGGTCAGATACGCAGTATTTT. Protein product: CASSSTGARSDTQYF.